This T cell receptor beta chain was recovered during a study of T cells expressing NK-cell markers. Study as a whole: Within the sequenced cohort of eight donors, seven exhibited HCMV seropositivity and one was seronegative.

The CDR3 is made up of 16 amino acids. Per germline, CDR1 LNHNV and CDR2 YYDKDF (reference sequence). 5'RACE template switching with UMIs produced the TCR beta cDNA. No DNA is given; TCRdb re-called the 5' RACE reads and lists each CDR3 protein once. This table holds about 370,000 distinct CDR3 sequences. The chain recombines TRBV15 with TRBJ2-5; TCRdb's D call of TRBD2 is untestable without DNA. The TCR was taken from a woman between 50 and 59 years old in good health. Sequenced sample: blood T cells: a sorted CD56 or NKG2C T cell subset, CD4+ or CD8+ T cells, or bulk PBMC T cells (not recorded which). The CDR3: CATSRSGLAGQETQYF.